In its sample, the clone carrying this T cell receptor beta chain was seen a few times. This specimen includes other DNA sequences encoding the same CDR3. These data come from a study of blood T cell repertoires in COVID-19. Looking at the study overall: There were acute and convalescent COVID-19 samples, and they came from the United States, Italy and Spain.

Per the germline V gene, CDR1 is ENHRY and CDR2 is SYGVKD. After removal of 5 bases from V and 8 bases from J, the junction contained 4 bases not matched to a gene. The CDR3 consists of 13 residues. As handled by the study authors: Reference gene primer amplification in the assay estimated nucleated cell counts. Using immunoSEQ multiplex PCR, the repertoire was profiled, and TCRdb retains in-frame clones only, with some absent. V, J and clone size are those of that table, while D and trimming were read from the DNA. The sample has about 94,000 clones, approximately 83% seen once; the top ten hold around 6.5%.

V and J are TRBV10-3 and TRBJ1-2; TRBD1 matches 11 bases. Material for sequencing was peripheral blood. This TCR was recovered from a man aged 55-75 years with acute or convalescent COVID-19. The CDR3 nucleotides are TGTGCCATCAGTCAGGGACAGGGGGACGGCTACACCTTC. Translated, it gives CAISQGQGDGYTF.